These 18 T cell receptor beta chains came from one sample sequenced in a study of T-cell reconstitution after alpha-beta-depleted transplantation in children. As it was prepared, the TCRbeta library received unique molecular identifiers. TCRdb analysed the PCR reads with MiXCR anew, one entry per CDR3 protein. Here the sample spans 400,000 to 550,000 distinct CDR3 sequences, 10% being singletons. Specimen: PBMCs, collected before TCRalphabeta/CD19-depleted stem cell transplant. Receptors were obtained from a child aged 2 to 10 with inherited bone marrow failure, due to receive a stem cell transplant.

This clonotype has at least ten counts. The chain couples TRBV27 to TRBJ2-1, with 9 nucleotides matching TRBD2. V lost 6 bases to trimming and J lost 0 bases; unmatched junction nucleotides: 6. The CDR3 sequence is 16 residues long. Germline CDR1 MNHEY, CDR2 SMNVEV (reference sequence). In DNA, the CDR3 is TGTGCCAGCAGCGCACTAGCGGGCCTCTCCTACAATGAGCAGTTCTTC. It translates to CASSALAGLSYNEQFF.

This clonotype was observed many times. This sequence joins TRBV6-2 or TRBV6-3 and TRBJ2-1; 11 nucleotides match TRBD2. Germline values: CDR1 MNHEY, CDR2 SVGEGT. The CDR3 runs 16 residues. Losses at the gene ends were 9 bases for V and 0 bases for J; bases not matched to a gene: 7. CDR3 amino acids: CASRLAGTFSYNEQFF. The CDR3 DNA reads as TGTGCCAGTCGACTAGCGGGGACCTTCTCCTACAATGAGCAGTTCTTC.

The sample holds a few counts of this clonotype. The rearrangement uses TRBV20-1 and TRBJ1-5, with no clear D. Looked up from germline, CDR1 is DFQATT and CDR2 is SNEGSKA (reference sequence). V lost 3 bases, J lost 3 bases, and 15 bases lay in between. The CDR3 runs 15 residues. In DNA form, the CDR3 reads TGCAGTGCTAGGGACTGGGCAGCCCTCAATCAGCCCCAGCATTTT. This translates into CSARDWAALNQPQHF.

This clonotype was detected only a few times. This chain joins TRBV18 and TRBJ2-3; the match to TRBD2 covers 11 bases. Germline-derived CDR1 and CDR2 are KGHSH and LQKENI. With 3 bases clipped from V and 6 bases from J, the junction kept 5 bases outside the gene matches. The length of the CDR3 is 15 residues. The CDR3: CASSPQGLAVDTQYF. CDR3 sequence (DNA): TGTGCCAGCTCACCCCAGGGACTAGCGGTCGATACGCAGTATTTT.

This clonotype was picked up many times. The rearrangement joins TRBV7-9 to TRBJ1-3, with TRBD1 as a possible D gene (5 bases). Trimming stripped 4 bases from V and 4 bases from J, with 11 bases between. CDR1 is SEHNR, CDR2 FQNEAQ, per germline (reference sequence). The CDR3 sequence is 14 residues long. The CDR3 sequence: CASSSPGQGNTIYF. CDR3 nucleotide sequence: TGTGCCAGCAGCTCCCCGGGGCAGGGAAACACCATATATTTT.

The table lists this clonotype with many counts. The rearrangement links TRBV5-1 to TRBJ2-7; 10 bases align to TRBD2. Germline lookup yields CDR1 SGHRS and CDR2 YFSETQ. Unmatched junction bases numbered 9, after V lost 3 bases and J lost 0 bases. The CDR3 covers 17 residues. DNA of the CDR3: TGCGCCAGCAGCTCAATCCCGCTAGCGGGAGCCTCCTACGAGCAGTACTTC. This encodes CASSSIPLAGASYEQYF.

This clonotype was counted many times. V gene TRBV10-3 combines with J gene TRBJ2-3; D call uncertain. The CDR3 totals 15 residues. V lost 8 bases and J lost 0, with 15 bases in between. Germline V CDR1 and CDR2: ENHRY, SYGVKD. The CDR3 DNA is TGTGCCATCGGTAATGAGGCAGAGAGCACAGATACGCAGTATTTT. Protein: CAIGNEAESTDTQYF.

This clonotype was seen at least ten times. The V call is TRBV7-9, the J call TRBJ2-5, with TRBD1 matching 10 bases. CDR1 and CDR2 (germline): SEHNR, FQNEAQ (reference sequence). V shed 6 bases and J 7 bases; nucleotides not matched to a gene: 11. This CDR3 has 15 amino acids. CDR3 nucleotide sequence: TGTGCCAGCAGGAAGACAGGGGGCGAGGAGGGGACCCAGTACTTC. Its protein is CASRKTGGEEGTQYF.

This clonotype has ten or more counts. The V and J genes are TRBV29-1 and TRBJ1-2; 7 bases match TRBD1. V was pared by 2 bases and J by 8 bases, with 8 bases of the junction left unmatched. The CDR3 is made up of 13 amino acids. The V gene's germline CDR1 is SQVTM and CDR2 ANQGSEA. In DNA, the CDR3 is TGCAGCGTTGAACCTAGGAGGGGGCGCGGCTACACCTTC. Protein sequence: CSVEPRRGRGYTF.

On this clonotype itself: This may stem from a read error, because a much larger clone lies one nucleotide away. V gene TRBV20-1 combines with J gene TRBJ2-1; possibly TRBD2 for D (5 bases). CDR3 length: 15 amino acids. CDR1 DFQATT and CDR2 SNEGSKA come from the germline V gene (reference sequence). In nucleotides, the CDR3 is TGCAGTGCTAGAGTGAGCGGAGATTGCTACAATGAGCAGTTTTTC. It specifies CSARVSGDCYNEQFF.

This clonotype was recorded a few times. The V and J genes are TRBV28 and TRBJ2-3; 8 bases align to TRBD1. The J segment lost 7 bases and the V segment lost 8 bases, leaving 11 bases of the junction unmatched. Germline lookup yields CDR1 MDHEN and CDR2 SYDVKM. The CDR3 has 14 amino acids. CDR3 region: CASFFQGAGNTQYF. DNA for the CDR3: TGTGCCAGCTTCTTCCAGGGGGCAGGGAATACGCAGTATTTT. Full variable domain (remainder filled in from reference TRBV28 and TRBJ2-3): DVKVTQSSRYLVKRTGEKVFLECVQDMDHENMFWYRQDPGLGLRLIYFSYDVKMKEKGDIPEGYSVSREKKERFSLILESASTNQTSMYLCASFFQGAGNTQYFGPGTRLTVL.

This clonotype was counted ten times or more. V is TRBV7-2 and J is TRBJ2-5; D gene unclear. Germline values: CDR1 SGHTA, CDR2 FQGNSA. The CDR3 spans 14 residues. Trimming shortened V by 5 bases and J by 5 bases, and 15 bases separated the two germline ends. CDR3 region: CASSLSYGQETQYF. The CDR3 region has the DNA TGTGCCAGCAGCCTGTCCTACGGTCAGGAGACCCAGTACTTC.

This clonotype has a count of ten or more. The V and J genes are TRBV13 and TRBJ2-2; 12 nucleotides match TRBD2. This CDR3 has 18 amino acids. Looked up from germline, CDR1 is PRHDT and CDR2 is FYEKMQ (reference sequence). The V gene end was trimmed by 5 bases and the J gene end by 7 bases; junction bases not matched to a gene: 14. The CDR3 here is CASSPWTSGTGGGGELFF. In DNA form, the CDR3 reads TGTGCCAGCAGCCCTTGGACTAGCGGGACCGGGGGTGGCGGGGAGCTGTTTTTT.

This clonotype was observed at least ten times. The CDR3 loop is CASSEYEWGVETQYF. The CDR3 region has the DNA TGTGCCAGCAGTGAATATGAGTGGGGAGTGGAGACCCAGTACTTC. The V gene is TRBV25-1, the J gene TRBJ2-5; TRBD2 might be the D (5 bases). Germline CDR1 and CDR2: MGHDK and SYGVNS. The CDR3 sequence is 15 residues long. Trimming left V 0 bases short and J 5 bases short, with 13 bases between. Based on the CDR3 plus reference TRBV25-1 and TRBJ2-5, the full variable domain is EADIYQTPRYLVIGTGKKITLECSQTMGHDKMYWYQQDPGMELHLIHYSYGVNSTEKGDLSSESTVSRIRTEHFPLTLESARPSHTSQYLCASSEYEWGVETQYFGPGTRLLVL.

This clonotype was recorded many times. The rearrangement links TRBV24-1 to TRBJ2-2; 9 bases fit TRBD2. V dropped 12 bases and J dropped 4; count of bases not matched to a gene: 17. Germline V CDR1 and CDR2: KGHDR, SFDVKD. The CDR3 is 17 amino acids. Here the CDR3 reads CAGERGLAGVATGELFF. The CDR3 DNA is TGTGCCGGCGAACGGGGTTTAGCGGGAGTCGCCACCGGGGAGCTGTTTTTT.

This clonotype was observed a handful of times. CDR3 region: CASSFGTQGGSTDTQYF. The CDR3 coding sequence is TGTGCCAGCAGTTTTGGCACCCAGGGTGGGAGCACAGATACGCAGTATTTT. The gene calls are TRBV12-3 or TRBV12-4 and TRBJ2-3; a weak D match, TRBD1 (5 bases). CDR3 length: 17 residues. V was cut by 3 bases and J by 0 bases, with 16 bases left in between.

In this sample, this clonotype turned up many times. This sequence joins TRBV6-5 and TRBJ2-2; D perhaps matches TRBD1 (5 bases). The CDR3 covers 15 residues. From germline, CDR1 is MNHEY and CDR2 SVGAGI. The germline V and J ends were trimmed by 0 bases and 2 bases, with 7 bases remaining between them. The CDR3, as DNA: TGTGCCAGCAGTTACTCGGGGCCAAACACCGGGGAGCTGTTTTTT. Encoded protein: CASSYSGPNTGELFF.

This clonotype was seen at least ten times. V usage is TRBV5-1 and J usage is TRBJ2-1, with D maybe TRBD2 (6 bases). V lost 0 bases, J lost 4 bases, and 14 bases lay in between. Per the germline V gene, CDR1 is SGHRS and CDR2 is YFSETQ. CDR3 length equals 16 residues. The CDR3 DNA reads as TGCGCCAGCAGCTTGGATGGTAGCGGAAGATACAATGAGCAGTTCTTC. Residues: CASSLDGSGRYNEQFF.